The source of this T cell receptor (beta chain) is a study of blood T cell repertoires in COVID-19. TCRdb keeps only in-frame clones here, not all; method: immunoSEQ multiplex PCR. The sample consists of approximately 250,000 clones, around 83% of them appearing once. The sequenced material came from peripheral blood. The receptor's source is a woman aged 50 to 60 with acute or convalescent COVID-19.

The CDR3 spells CASSVQSFNQPQHF. The DNA for the CDR3 is TGTGCCAGCAGTGTACAGAGTTTCAATCAGCCCCAGCATTTT. This chain uses TRBV2 with TRBJ1-5, with D uncertain. V was trimmed by 4 bases and J by 3 bases, leaving 10 bases between them. Germline CDR1 and CDR2: SNHLY and FYNNEI. CDR3 length: 14 amino acids.